This T cell receptor (beta chain) was recovered during a study of cytomegalovirus exposure and HLA in healthy donors. The PCR employed 60 Vbeta primers together with 13 Jbeta primers. The method was immunoSEQ multiplex PCR; TCRdb's version includes in-frame clones alone and lacks a portion of them. The sample lists 150,000 or so clones; around 80% were seen once. Study-wide findings and caveats: A later analysis reportedly found that, within productive TCRs, an Asian-associated ancestry cluster had fewer N-insertions than the mean observed across the roughly 700 donors. A later analysis associated 16,951 TCR beta sequences with HLA alleles at a 0.05 false discovery rate.

Turning to this clone: Its cognate antigen is unknown.

Healthy people donating bone marrow made up the donors. V shed 0 bases and J shed 2 bases, with 11 bases lying between them. The CDR3 length is 15 residues. Germline V CDR1 and CDR2: LNHNV, YYDKDF (reference sequence). The source of this sequence is a woman between 45 and 65 years old in good health and CMV-seropositive. V gene TRBV15 combines with J gene TRBJ2-7; TRBD2 might be the D (6 bases). The material sequenced was PBMCs. The CDR3 loop reads CATSRDHRGTYEQYF. The CDR3 nucleotides read TGTGCCACCAGCAGAGATCATCGGGGGACCTACGAGCAGTACTTC.